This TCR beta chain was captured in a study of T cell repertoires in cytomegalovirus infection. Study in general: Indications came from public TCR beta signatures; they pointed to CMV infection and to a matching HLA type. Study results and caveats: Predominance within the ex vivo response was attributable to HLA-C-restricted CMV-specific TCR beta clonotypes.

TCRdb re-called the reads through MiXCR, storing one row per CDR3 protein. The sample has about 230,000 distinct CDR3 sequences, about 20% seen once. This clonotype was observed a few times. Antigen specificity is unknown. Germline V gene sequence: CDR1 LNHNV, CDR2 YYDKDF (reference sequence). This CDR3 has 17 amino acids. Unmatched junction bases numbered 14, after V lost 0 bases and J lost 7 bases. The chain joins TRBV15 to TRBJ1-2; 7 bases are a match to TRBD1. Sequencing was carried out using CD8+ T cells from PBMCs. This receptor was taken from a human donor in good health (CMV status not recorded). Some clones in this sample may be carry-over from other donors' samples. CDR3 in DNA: TGTGCCACCAGCAGAGACTTAGGACAGGTCTGGATTCTTGGCTACACCTTC. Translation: CATSRDLGQVWILGYTF.